This T cell receptor (beta chain) was found in a study of T cells after yellow fever vaccination (dated by TCRdb to between 2018 and 2020). In the study overall: The SMART-Seq v4 Ultra Low Input RNA kit was used to prepare libraries from fractions with low cell numbers. Two healthy male donors, one aged 18 to 29 and one aged 30 to 39 years, were included in the cohort. To follow T-cell clones before and after primary and booster YFV17D yellow fever vaccination, bulk TCR alpha and beta repertoires were sequenced over time. Bulk PBMC replicates and cell subsets were isolated from blood drawn at multiple timepoints before and after both primary and secondary immunization. Results and caveats for the whole study, not just this receptor: A small fraction of clonotypes appeared in both the CD4 and CD8 compartments, likely as a result of convergent recombination. Because the study included only a couple of donors, the extent to which the findings can be generalized is limited. Because abundant contaminating clonotypes from the bulk population could be contained in FACS-sorted repertoires, computational filtering was required. Compared with the primary T-cell response, the secondary T-cell response was weaker but faster, peaking on day 5 rather than day 15. After the booster, most clones that had expanded after primary vaccination were detected again (approximately 96% of CD4 and under 90% of CD8), suggesting broad maintenance of memory.

This clonotype was counted at least ten times. The clone's antigen remains unknown. The sample holds no much larger clone one base away, and base qualities are not on file. TCR cDNA was synthesized by 5'RACE template switching, through which a universal primer site and unique molecular identifiers were introduced. Priming for cDNA synthesis came from both the TCR alpha and TCR beta constant segments. Libraries were amplified in two PCR steps, with sample barcodes and sequencing adapters added in the second step. Sequencing of libraries was performed on Illumina HiSeq 2500 (2x100 bp) or NovaSeq (2x150 bp). The authors processed their data as follows. Reads were demultiplexed and collapsed into UMI consensus sequences with MIGEC, and V(D)J alignment was performed with MiXCR. Vaccine-responding clonotypes were identified with edgeR using replicate PBMC samples, with FDR below 0.01 and a log2 fold change above 5 up to day 15 being required. Bulk clonotypes were assigned CD4 or CD8 identity according to which sequenced CD4 or CD8 repertoire held them at higher abundance. TCRdb ran its own pipeline on the public reads, namely fastp trimming at Q25 and MiXCR clone calling, and kept in-frame beta chains. CDR3 protein duplicates are merged, each entry listing the most common genes and DNA. None of the V and J calls come from the authors' own analysis; TCRdb made them. The sample data list about 150,000 distinct CDR3 sequences, and just over 6.5% of these were observed just once. The top ten hold more than 0.6% of the sample.

According to the study, the label for this sample's treatment or condition signals: live attenuated yellow fever vaccine strain. A standard Ficoll-Paque protocol was used to isolate PBMCs from peripheral blood. Dynabeads CD4 and CD8 positive selection kits were used to isolate CD4 and CD8 T-cell fractions. RNA was extracted with TriZol from bulk PBMCs, CD4 and CD8 fractions, and dextramer-positive and dextramer-negative fractions. The CDR3 numbers 15 residues from cysteine through phenylalanine. Of all the DNA, just the CDR3 is kept, 45 bases in frame from base 1. The trim is 4 bases for V and 2 bases for J, with a gap of 13 bases between the germline ends. Reading the germline V gene gives CDR1 SGHDT and CDR2 YYEEEE.

The chain links TRBV5-6 with TRBJ2-4, with the identity of the D gene unclear. The sequencing used CD4+ T cells sorted from PBMCs, collected 10 days after the yellow fever booster vaccination. This TCR came from a young man who received the YFV17D yellow fever vaccine. This receptor has the CDR3 CASSPATTSKNIQYF. The nucleotide sequence is TGTGCCAGCAGCCCGGCGACAACCTCCAAAAACATTCAGTACTTC.